A selection of T cell receptor beta chains follows, all from one sample in a study of human T cells and chemical hapten exposure. TCRdb recomputed calls from the RACE reads with MiXCR, one row per CDR3 protein. In the table there are about 80,000 distinct CDR3 sequences, about 9.4% of which are singletons. The sequencing here drew on whole blood, taken in connection with sensitization to the hapten diphenylcyclopropenone (DPC). The receptors originated from a woman aged 45-65 years with alopecia areata. Some clones in this sample may be carry-over from other donors' samples. The CDR3 runs from the conserved cysteine through the conserved F or W. Each record gives: CDR3 length, V gene, clone size, J gene, D gene, CDR3 protein, CDR3 DNA. A D gene is named only where the DNA matches it firmly. Clone size is stated in some rows and not others, as once, few, many or a class when expanded.

12	TRBV11-1	-	TRBJ2-7	-	CASSFQGGEQYF	TGTGCCAGCAGCTTCCAGGGAGGCGAGCAGTACTTC
15	TRBV4-1	few	TRBJ2-7	-	CASSQGQGVKHEQYF	TGCGCCAGCAGCCAAGGCCAAGGGGTTAAGCACGAGCAGTACTTC
16	TRBV10-3	few	TRBJ2-5	TRBD2	CAISPGLAGIGETQYF	TGTGCCATCAGTCCAGGACTAGCGGGAATCGGAGAGACCCAGTACTTC
15	TRBV12-5	many	TRBJ2-1	-	CASDPGGTFYNEQFF	TGTGCTAGTGACCCAGGGGGGACCTTCTACAATGAGCAGTTCTTC
13	TRBV18	many	TRBJ2-7	-	CASSPPNGYEQYF	TGTGCCAGCTCACCACCGAACGGATACGAGCAGTACTTC
12	TRBV20-1	-	TRBJ2-3	-	CSAPAGADTQYF	TGCAGTGCCCCGGCAGGGGCAGATACGCAGTATTTT
14	TRBV12-3/TRBV12-4	-	TRBJ1-1	TRBD1	CASNSGGGSTEAFF	TGTGCCAGCAACTCAGGGGGCGGGAGCACTGAAGCTTTCTTT
15	TRBV2	few	TRBJ2-3	-	CASSELPQHTDTQYF	TGTGCCAGCAGTGAACTCCCTCAGCACACAGATACGCAGTATTTT
15	TRBV4-2	-	TRBJ2-7	-	CASSQTRDFTYEQYF	TGTGCCAGCAGCCAGACCCGGGACTTTACCTACGAGCAGTACTTC
13	TRBV19	-	TRBJ2-1	TRBD2	CASGTSGRQEQFF	TGTGCCAGCGGGACTAGCGGGAGACAGGAGCAGTTCTTC
13	TRBV20-1	few	TRBJ2-3	TRBD2	CSALAGGPDTQYF	TGCAGTGCTTTAGCGGGAGGGCCAGATACGCAGTATTTT
12	TRBV29-1	few	TRBJ2-3	TRBD2	CSGGGSKNTQYF	TGCAGCGGCGGCGGGAGCAAAAATACGCAGTATTTT
15	TRBV7-3	few	TRBJ2-2	TRBD2	CASSHSGRVPGELFF	TGTGCCAGCAGCCATAGCGGGAGGGTTCCCGGGGAGCTGTTTTTT
13	TRBV29-1	-	TRBJ2-1	TRBD1	CSALRDSYNEQFF	TGCAGCGCCCTCCGGGACAGTTACAATGAGCAGTTCTTC
16	TRBV11-3	many	TRBJ2-1	TRBD2	CASSQTSGASYNEQFF	TGTGCCAGCAGCCAGACTAGCGGGGCCTCCTACAATGAGCAGTTCTTC
15	TRBV6-5	-	TRBJ1-1	TRBD1	CASSSRQGVNTEAFF	TGTGCCAGCAGTTCCCGACAGGGCGTGAACACTGAAGCTTTCTTT
15	TRBV28	-	TRBJ1-4	TRBD1	CASALIGTGVEKLFF	TGTGCCAGCGCTTTAATTGGGACAGGTGTTGAAAAACTGTTTTTT
11	TRBV30	few	TRBJ1-1	-	CAWRMGTEAFF	TGTGCCTGGAGGATGGGAACTGAAGCTTTCTTT
14	TRBV29-1	-	TRBJ2-7	TRBD2	CSVGGISGRGEQYF	TGCAGCGTTGGAGGAATTAGCGGGAGGGGCGAGCAGTACTTC
14	TRBV12-3/TRBV12-4	few	TRBJ2-1	-	CASSLWGRFGEQFF	TGTGCCAGCAGTTTATGGGGGAGGTTCGGTGAGCAGTTCTTC
14	TRBV10-2	-	TRBJ2-3	-	CASSESLDPDTQYF	TGCGCCAGCAGTGAGTCACTAGATCCAGATACGCAGTATTTT
14	TRBV13	-	TRBJ2-1	TRBD1	CASSTDRVRNEQFF	TGTGCCAGCAGCACAGACAGGGTGAGAAATGAGCAGTTCTTC
17	TRBV9	-	TRBJ2-2	TRBD2	CASSVGGAGVSAGELFF	TGTGCCAGCAGCGTAGGAGGAGCGGGAGTTTCGGCCGGGGAGCTGTTTTTT
13	TRBV7-9	few	TRBJ1-4	-	CASSFMTGEKLFF	TGTGCCAGCAGCTTCATGACAGGCGAAAAACTGTTTTTT
15	TRBV4-3	-	TRBJ2-2	TRBD2	CASSQAGGDTGELFF	TGCGCCAGCAGCCAAGCGGGAGGGGATACCGGGGAGCTGTTTTTT
13	TRBV7-2	many	TRBJ2-7	-	CASSSPSRGEQYF	TGTGCCAGCAGCTCACCCTCTCGGGGGGAGCAGTACTTC
15	TRBV18	-	TRBJ2-5	-	CASSPRDNPGETQYF	TGTGCCAGCTCACCGCGGGACAACCCGGGGGAGACCCAGTACTTC
16	TRBV6-6	few	TRBJ2-2	-	CASSTRTAPGTGELFF	TGTGCCAGCAGTACCAGGACTGCCCCGGGCACCGGGGAGCTGTTTTTT
16	TRBV29-1	few	TRBJ2-3	-	CSVEGSHRGSTDTQYF	TGCAGCGTTGAAGGGTCCCACCGGGGAAGCACAGATACGCAGTATTTT
14	TRBV20-1	-	TRBJ2-7	TRBD2	CSALRTSGSYEQYF	TGCAGTGCTCTACGGACTAGCGGGAGCTACGAGCAGTACTTC
16	TRBV28	-	TRBJ2-7	TRBD2	CASSFRRGRAPYEQYF	TGTGCCAGCAGTTTCCGACGCGGGAGGGCCCCCTACGAGCAGTACTTC